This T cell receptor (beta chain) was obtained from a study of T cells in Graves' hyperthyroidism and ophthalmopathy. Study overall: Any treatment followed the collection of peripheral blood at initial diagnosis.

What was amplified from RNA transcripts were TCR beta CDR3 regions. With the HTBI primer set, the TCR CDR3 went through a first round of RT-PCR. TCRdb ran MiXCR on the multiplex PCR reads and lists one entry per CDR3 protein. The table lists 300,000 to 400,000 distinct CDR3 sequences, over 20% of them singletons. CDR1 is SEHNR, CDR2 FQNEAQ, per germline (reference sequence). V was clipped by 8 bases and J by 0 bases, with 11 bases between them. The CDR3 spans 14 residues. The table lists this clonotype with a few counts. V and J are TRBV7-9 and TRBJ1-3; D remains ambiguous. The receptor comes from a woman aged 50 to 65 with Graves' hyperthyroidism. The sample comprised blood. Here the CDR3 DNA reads TGTGCCAGCGAAAAGGGTAGCTCTGGAAACACCATATATTTT. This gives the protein CASEKGSSGNTIYF.